These 5 T cell receptor beta chains were all obtained from the same sample, sequenced in a study of blood T cell repertoires in COVID-19. Repertoires were generated with immunoSEQ multiplex PCR, while TCRdb's copy carries only in-frame clones and drops some. There are around 160,000 clones in the sample; over 80% occur only once, and about an eighth lies in the top ten. The source material was PBMCs or T cells enriched from blood (not recorded which). Every receptor here comes from a woman aged 60-70 years who had recovered from COVID-19.

This chain joins TRBV13 and TRBJ2-3, with 9 bases identical to TRBD1. The germline V gene encodes CDR1 PRHDT and CDR2 FYEKMQ (reference sequence). After removal of 1 base from V and 3 bases from J, the junction contained 5 bases not matched to a gene. This CDR3 contains 16 residues. This chain's CDR3 is CASSLAGTGRTDTQYF. In nucleotides, the CDR3 is TGTGCCAGCAGCTTAGCCGGGACAGGGAGGACAGATACGCAGTATTTT.

This chain links TRBV5-6 with TRBJ2-3, with TRBD2 matching over 11 bases. This CDR3 has 17 residues. The trim removed 3 bases at V and 2 bases at J, leaving 8 bases unmatched. Germline-derived CDR1 and CDR2 are SGHDT and YYEEEE. The CDR3: CASSSYRTSGYTDTQYF. In DNA, the CDR3 is TGTGCCAGCAGCTCATACAGGACTAGCGGGTACACAGATACGCAGTATTTT.

CDR3 amino acids: CASSVVGRPDEKLFF. Written as DNA, the CDR3 is TGTGCCAGCAGCGTAGTTGGGAGGCCGGATGAAAAACTGTTTTTT. The chain is built from TRBV9 and TRBJ1-4, with D unresolved. CDR3 size: 15 residues. V was shortened by 0 bases and J by 6 bases, with 12 bases between the two germline ends. The germline CDR1 and CDR2 sequences are SGDLS and YYNGEE.

The chain uses TRBV4-1 and TRBJ1-5; D gene ambiguous. The germline V gene encodes CDR1 MGHRA and CDR2 YSYEKL. Trimming left V 2 bases short and J 0 bases short, with 14 bases between. The CDR3 is made up of 17 amino acids. The CDR3 DNA sequence: TGCGCCAGCAGCCAAACAGCCTACCTTTATAGCAATCAGCCCCAGCATTTT. It yields the protein CASSQTAYLYSNQPQHF.

The J gene is TRBJ2-7, the V gene TRBV9, with TRBD2 matching 7 bases. The J segment lost 7 bases and the V segment lost 0 bases, leaving 7 bases of the junction unmatched. The CDR3 loop spans 14 amino acids. Germline CDR1 reads SGDLS; CDR2 reads YYNGEE. The CDR3 DNA is TGTGCCAGCAGCGTAGCGGGGGGATACGGAGAGCAGTACTTC. Encoded protein: CASSVAGGYGEQYF.